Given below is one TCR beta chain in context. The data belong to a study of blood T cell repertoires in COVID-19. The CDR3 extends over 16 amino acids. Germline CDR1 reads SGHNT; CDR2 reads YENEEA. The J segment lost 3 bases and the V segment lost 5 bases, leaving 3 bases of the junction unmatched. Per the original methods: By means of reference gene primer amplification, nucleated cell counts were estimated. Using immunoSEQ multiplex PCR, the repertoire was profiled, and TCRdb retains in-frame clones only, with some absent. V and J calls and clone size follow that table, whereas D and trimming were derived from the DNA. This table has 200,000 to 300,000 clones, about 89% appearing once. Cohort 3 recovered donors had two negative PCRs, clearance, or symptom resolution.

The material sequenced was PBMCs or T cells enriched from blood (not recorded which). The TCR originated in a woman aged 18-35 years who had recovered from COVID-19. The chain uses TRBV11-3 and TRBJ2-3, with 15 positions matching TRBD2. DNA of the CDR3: TGTGCCAGCAGCGTAGGACTAGCGGGAGGGACAGATACGCAGTATTTT. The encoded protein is CASSVGLAGGTDTQYF.